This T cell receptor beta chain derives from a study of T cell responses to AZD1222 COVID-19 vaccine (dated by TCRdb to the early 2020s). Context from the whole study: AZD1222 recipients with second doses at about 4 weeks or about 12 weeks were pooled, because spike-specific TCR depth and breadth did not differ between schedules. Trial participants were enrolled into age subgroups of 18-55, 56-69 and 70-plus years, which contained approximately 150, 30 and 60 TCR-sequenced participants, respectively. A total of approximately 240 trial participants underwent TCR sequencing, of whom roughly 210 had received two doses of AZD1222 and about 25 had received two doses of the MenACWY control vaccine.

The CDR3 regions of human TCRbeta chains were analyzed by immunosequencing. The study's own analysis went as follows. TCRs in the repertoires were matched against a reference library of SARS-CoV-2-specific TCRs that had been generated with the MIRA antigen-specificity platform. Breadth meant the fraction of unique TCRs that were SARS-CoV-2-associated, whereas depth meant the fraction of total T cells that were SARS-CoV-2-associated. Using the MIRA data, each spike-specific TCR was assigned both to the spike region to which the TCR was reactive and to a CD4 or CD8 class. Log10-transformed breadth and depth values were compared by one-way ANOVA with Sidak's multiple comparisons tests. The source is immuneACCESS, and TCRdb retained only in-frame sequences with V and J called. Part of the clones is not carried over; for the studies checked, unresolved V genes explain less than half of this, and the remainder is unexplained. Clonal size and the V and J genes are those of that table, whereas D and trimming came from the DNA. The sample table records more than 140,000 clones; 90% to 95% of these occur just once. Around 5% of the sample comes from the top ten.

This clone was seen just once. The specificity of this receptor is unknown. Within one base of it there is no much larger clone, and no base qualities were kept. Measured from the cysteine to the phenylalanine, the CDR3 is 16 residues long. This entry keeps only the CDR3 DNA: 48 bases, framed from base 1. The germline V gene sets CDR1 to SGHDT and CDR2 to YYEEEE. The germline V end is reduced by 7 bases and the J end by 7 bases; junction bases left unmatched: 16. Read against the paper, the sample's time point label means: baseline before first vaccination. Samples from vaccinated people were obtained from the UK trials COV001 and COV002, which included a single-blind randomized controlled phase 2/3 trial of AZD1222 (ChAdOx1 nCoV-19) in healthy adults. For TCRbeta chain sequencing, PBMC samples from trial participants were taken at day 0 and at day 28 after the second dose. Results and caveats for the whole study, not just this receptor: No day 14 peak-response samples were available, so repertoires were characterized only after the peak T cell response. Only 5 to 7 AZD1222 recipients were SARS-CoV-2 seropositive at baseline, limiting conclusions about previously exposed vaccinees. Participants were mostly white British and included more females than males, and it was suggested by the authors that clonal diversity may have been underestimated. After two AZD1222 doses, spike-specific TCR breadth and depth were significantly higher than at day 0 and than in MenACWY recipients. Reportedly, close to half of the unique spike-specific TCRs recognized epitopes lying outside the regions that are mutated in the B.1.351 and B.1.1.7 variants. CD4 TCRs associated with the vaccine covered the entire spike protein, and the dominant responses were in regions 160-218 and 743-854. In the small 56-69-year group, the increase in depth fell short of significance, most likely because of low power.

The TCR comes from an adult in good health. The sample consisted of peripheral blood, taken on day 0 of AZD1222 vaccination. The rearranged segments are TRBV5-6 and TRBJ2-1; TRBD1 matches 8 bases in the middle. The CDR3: CASWGTGLTRWNEQFF. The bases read TGTGCCAGCTGGGGGACAGGCCTCACGAGGTGGAATGAGCAGTTCTTC.